This T cell receptor (beta chain) was recovered during a study of cytomegalovirus exposure and HLA in healthy donors. V shed 5 bases and J shed 5 bases, with 15 bases lying between them. In germline, CDR1 is LNHDA, CDR2 SQIVND (reference sequence). The CDR3 consists of 14 residues. Primers for the PCR totalled 60 Vbeta and 13 Jbeta. Produced via immunoSEQ multiplex PCR; TCRdb's table is partial and in-frame only. The profile shows 180,000 or so clones, around 80% of them singletons. This sequence originates from a woman aged 30 to 39 in good health and CMV-seronegative. The V gene is TRBV19, the J gene TRBJ2-5; tentatively, D is TRBD1 (5 bases). The sample was PBMCs. Here the CDR3 DNA reads TGTGCCAGTAGTGGACGGACACGGTCCGAGACCCAGTACTTC. It is translated as CASSGRTRSETQYF.